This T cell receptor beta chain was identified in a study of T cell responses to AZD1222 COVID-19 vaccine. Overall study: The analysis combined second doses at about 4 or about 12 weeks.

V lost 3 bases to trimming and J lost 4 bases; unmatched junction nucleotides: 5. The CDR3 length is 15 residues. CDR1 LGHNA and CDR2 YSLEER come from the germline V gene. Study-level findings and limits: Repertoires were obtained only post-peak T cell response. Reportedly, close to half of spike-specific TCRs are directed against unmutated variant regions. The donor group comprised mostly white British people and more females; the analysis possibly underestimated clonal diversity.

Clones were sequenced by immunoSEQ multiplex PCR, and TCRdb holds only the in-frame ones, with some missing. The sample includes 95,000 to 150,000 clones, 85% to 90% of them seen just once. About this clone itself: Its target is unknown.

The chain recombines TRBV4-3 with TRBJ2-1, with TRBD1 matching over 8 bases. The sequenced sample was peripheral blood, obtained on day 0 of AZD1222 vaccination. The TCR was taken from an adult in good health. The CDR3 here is CASSHGTGQYNEQFF. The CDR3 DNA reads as TGCGCCAGCAGCCACGGGACAGGACAATACAATGAGCAGTTCTTC.